This entry lists 29 T cell receptor beta chains sequenced from one sample in a study of regulatory T cells in long-lasting Graves disease. Library construction for TCR beta used iRepertoire HTBI primers and Arm-PCR of CDR3 regions. TCRdb itself ran the multiplex PCR reads through MiXCR, one entry per CDR3 protein. The profile shows 360,000 or so distinct CDR3 sequences, about 17% of them singletons. The time point denotes: newly diagnosed GD, antithyroid drugs for less than 3 months. Making the TCR library involved RNA that had been extracted from PBMCs. The sample was also reused in another study, on T cells in Graves' hyperthyroidism and ophthalmopathy.

Source: peripheral blood mononuclear cells (PBMCs), taken at new diagnosis, from a patient treated with antithyroid drugs. The receptors originated from a woman under 30 with Graves disease.

In this sample, this clonotype turned up many times. This rearrangement joins TRBV20-1 to TRBJ1-2; 8 positions match TRBD1. Germline CDR1 and CDR2: DFQATT and SNEGSKA (reference sequence). This CDR3 is built from 16 residues. The ends lost 4 bases at V and 6 bases at J; junction bases unmatched: 16. The CDR3 sequence is CSATPSARQGMNGYTF. CDR3 in DNA: TGCAGTGCTACCCCATCTGCCCGACAGGGGATGAATGGCTACACCTTC.

Many counts were recorded for this clonotype. This chain joins TRBV2 and TRBJ2-3; TRBD2 aligns across 15 bases. Germline V lookup: CDR1 SNHLY, CDR2 FYNNEI. The CDR3 spans 15 residues. J lost 5 bases, V lost 7 bases, and 4 bases had no gene match. CDR3 in amino acids: CASNGLAGGQDTQYF. The CDR3 bases are TGTGCCAGCAACGGACTAGCGGGAGGGCAAGATACGCAGTATTTT.

This clonotype was observed at least ten times. The CDR3 loop is CASSLRGTIGTFF. The CDR3 nucleotides are TGTGCCAGCAGCTTAAGGGGGACAATCGGAACTTTCTTT. The chain employs TRBV11-1 and TRBJ1-1; the D gene is possibly TRBD1 (6 bases). The CDR3 contains 13 residues. With 2 bases removed from V and 12 bases from J, the gap between germline ends came to 16 bases. From germline, CDR1 is SGHAT and CDR2 FQDESV (reference sequence).

This clonotype came up many times. The chain has TRBV14 and TRBJ1-2, with 7 bases fitting TRBD1. Germline trimming cut 4 bases from V and 5 bases from J; bases unmatched to any gene: 10. Germline V CDR1 and CDR2: SGHDN, FVKESK. The CDR3 is 15 amino acids. CDR3 sequence reads: CASSLPGQHPYGYTF. As DNA, the CDR3 is TGTGCCAGCAGCCTCCCGGGACAGCACCCTTATGGCTACACCTTC.

This clonotype was seen a handful of times. It may be a read error: a sequence one base away is much more abundant. The chain employs TRBV3-1 and TRBJ2-7; the D gene is possibly TRBD1 (6 bases). V was clipped by 3 bases and J by 4 bases, with 16 bases between them. CDR3 length: 15 amino acids. Germline CDR1 is LGHDT and CDR2 is YNNKEL (reference sequence). In nucleotides, the CDR3 is TGTGCCAGCAGCCACGTCCGGGACATTTCATACGAGCAGTACTTC. Protein product: CASSHVRDISYEQYF.

At least ten counts were recorded for this clonotype. This rearrangement joins TRBV9 to TRBJ2-7; TRBD1 agrees at 8 bases. J lost 3 bases, V lost 4 bases, and 6 bases had no gene match. This CDR3 is 14 amino acids long. The V gene's germline CDR1 is SGDLS and CDR2 YYNGEE. This chain's CDR3 is CASSNGQGGYEQYF. CDR3 nucleotide sequence: TGTGCCAGCAGCAACGGACAGGGTGGCTACGAGCAGTACTTC.

This clonotype was recorded once. A much larger clone lies a single base off, so this may be a read error. The chain links TRBV29-1 to TRBJ2-7; maybe TRBD1 (6 bases). CDR1 and CDR2 from the germline V gene are SQVTM and ANQGSEA. The CDR3 extends over 18 amino acids. V was trimmed by 8 bases and J by 0 bases, leaving 29 bases between them. The CDR3, as DNA: TGCAGCCTCTTCCGGGTCAGGGGACCACCCCGAAGCTCCTACGAGCAGTACTTC. This translates into CSLFRVRGPPRSSYEQYF.

The V gene is TRBV20-1, the J gene TRBJ1-2; unclear D gene. Per germline, CDR1 DFQATT and CDR2 SNEGSKA (reference sequence). The CDR3 is 13 amino acids. CDR3 DNA: TGCAATACCTCCAGCGGGCTTCACTATGGCTACACCTTC. This gives the protein CNTSSGLHYGYTF.

This clonotype has just a few counts. The V call is TRBV19, the J call TRBJ2-5, with TRBD2 matching 9 bases. Germline V gene lookup returns CDR1 LNHDA and CDR2 SQIVND (reference sequence). Unmatched junction bases numbered 15, after V lost 8 bases and J lost 5 bases. This CDR3 region has 16 residues. The CDR3 sequence: CASSGLARRGEETQYF. CDR3 coding DNA: TGTGCCAGTTCCGGACTAGCGCGCCGAGGAGAGGAGACCCAGTACTTC.

This rearrangement joins TRBV4-1 to TRBJ2-1, with D perhaps TRBD1 or TRBD2 (6 bases each). Trimming stripped 0 bases from V and 6 bases from J, with 15 bases between. The CDR3 runs to 16 residues. Germline V gene sequence: CDR1 MGHRA, CDR2 YSYEKL. The CDR3: CASSQERGQAFNEQFF. Written as DNA, the CDR3 is TGCGCCAGCAGCCAAGAACGGGGGCAAGCTTTCAATGAGCAGTTCTTC.

A note on this clonotype: Germline and junction disagree at one end, which may indicate a read error. The chain employs TRBV7-8 and TRBJ2-7; a weak D match, TRBD1 (6 bases). This CDR3 spans 17 amino acids. CDR1 is SGHVS and CDR2 is FQNEAQ in the germline V gene. CDR3 residues: CASSLKALQGISYAQYF. For the CDR3, the DNA is TGTGCCAGCAGCTTAAAAGCGTTACAGGGCATCTCCTACGCGCAGTACTTC.

This clonotype was seen at least ten times. CDR3: CASTVSGGLSYNEQFF. The CDR3 DNA follows: TGTGCCAGCACGGTCAGCGGGGGACTCTCCTACAATGAGCAGTTCTTC. V and J are TRBV2 and TRBJ2-1; 8 nucleotides align to TRBD2. The CDR3 runs 16 residues. Germline CDR1 is SNHLY and CDR2 is FYNNEI. V was pared by 7 bases and J by 0 bases, with 8 bases of the junction left unmatched.

Many counts were recorded for this clonotype. The rearrangement joins TRBV5-1 to TRBJ2-7; D remains ambiguous. Germline CDR1 reads SGHRS; CDR2 reads YFSETQ. V gave up 7 bases and J gave up 5 bases, with 13 bases separating them. The CDR3 extends over 12 amino acids. The CDR3, as DNA: TGCGCCAGCGGCCACCAACCGAACGAGCAGTACTTC. Protein product: CASGHQPNEQYF.

Concerning this clonotype: One junction end disagrees with the germline gene, perhaps due to a read error. The chain uses TRBV3-1 and TRBJ2-1, with TRBD2 as a possible D gene (5 bases). There are 12 residues in the CDR3. Germline V gives CDR1 LGHDT, CDR2 YNNKEL (reference sequence). The CDR3 bases are TGTGCCAACAGCCTCTCTAGCTACGGGCAGTTCTTC. Its translation is CANSLSSYGQFF.

There are many counts of this clonotype. V usage is TRBV27 and J usage is TRBJ2-5, with 10 bases that match TRBD2. There are 16 residues in the CDR3. Germline V gene sequence: CDR1 MNHEY, CDR2 SMNVEV (reference sequence). V shed 5 bases and J 5 bases; nucleotides not matched to a gene: 11. The CDR3 coding sequence is TGTGCCAGCAGTCCCGGGCTAGCGGGAGTTAGTGAGACCCAGTACTTC. It is translated as CASSPGLAGVSETQYF.

This clonotype turned up a few times. The rearrangement links TRBV29-1 to TRBJ2-1, with TRBD1 matching 7 bases. The V gene end was trimmed by 6 bases and the J gene end by 3 bases; junction bases not matched to a gene: 5. Germline values: CDR1 SQVTM, CDR2 ANQGSEA. The CDR3 covers 13 residues. The CDR3 DNA is TGCAGCGTGTCCGGGACAGTCTACAATGAGCAGTTCTTC. Amino acid sequence: CSVSGTVYNEQFF.

This clonotype was seen at least ten times. V gene TRBV16 combines with J gene TRBJ2-2; D not resolved. Germline V gene lookup returns CDR1 KGHSY and CDR2 FQNENV. Deletions cut 2 bases from V and 5 bases from J, with 6 bases between. The CDR3 contains 13 residues. The CDR3 here is CASSQGPTGELFF. The CDR3 region has the DNA TGTGCCAGCAGCCAAGGTCCAACCGGGGAGCTGTTTTTT.

Concerning this clonotype: A much larger clone differs from this one at a single base, so this may be a read error. The rearrangement joins TRBV3-1 to TRBJ2-1; the D gene is possibly TRBD1 (6 bases). This CDR3 region has 17 residues. The V end was cut by 10 bases, the J end by 5 bases, with 27 bases between. CDR1 and CDR2 (germline): LGHDT, YNNKEL (reference sequence). CDR3 sequence reads: CATSPGTTKAWNNEQFF. The CDR3 DNA reads as TGTGCCACCAGTCCTGGGACAACCAAAGCCTGGAACAATGAGCAGTTCTTC.

This clonotype was seen more than once but under ten times. The CDR3 region is CSASHQGTLFSPLHF. The CDR3 DNA reads as TGCAGTGCTAGTCACCAGGGAACACTTTTTTCACCCCTCCACTTT. V is TRBV20-1 and J is TRBJ1-6; TRBD1 is a possible D gene (5 bases). This CDR3 is 15 amino acids long. V dropped 3 bases and J dropped 9 bases, with 18 bases sitting between them. Germline CDR1 and CDR2: DFQATT and SNEGSKA (reference sequence).

This chain connects TRBV11-3 to TRBJ2-2; D is possibly TRBD1 (5 bases). This CDR3 comprises 18 residues. Germline lookup yields CDR1 SGHNT and CDR2 YENEEA. Trimming shortened V by 2 bases and J by 3 bases, and 19 bases separated the two germline ends. The CDR3: CASSLRGTSFRDTGELFF. CDR3 nucleotide sequence: TGTGCCAGCAGCTTAAGGGGAACGTCGTTCAGGGACACCGGGGAGCTGTTTTTT.

V usage is TRBV6-6 and J usage is TRBJ1-2; D is undetermined. There are 14 residues in the CDR3. V lost 0 bases and J lost 6, with 11 bases in between. Germline lookup yields CDR1 MNHNY and CDR2 SVGAGI (reference sequence). The CDR3 DNA reads as TGTGCCAGCAGTTACTCGATACAATCGGATGGCTACACCTTC. It translates to CASSYSIQSDGYTF.

This clonotype was picked up many times. The chain carries TRBV28 and TRBJ1-5; D is possibly TRBD1 (6 bases). With 10 bases removed from V and 0 bases from J, the gap between germline ends came to 13 bases. The CDR3 is 14 amino acids. Per germline, CDR1 MDHEN and CDR2 SYDVKM. CDR3 nucleotide sequence: TGTGCCATCAGACAGGTCTTTAGCAATCAGCCCCAGCATTTT. It translates to CAIRQVFSNQPQHF. Complete variable domain (other parts from reference TRBV28 and TRBJ1-5): DVKVTQSSRYLVKRTGEKVFLECVQDMDHENMFWYRQDPGLGLRLIYFSYDVKMKEKGDIPEGYSVSREKKERFSLILESASTNQTSMYLCAIRQVFSNQPQHFGDGTRLSIL.

This clonotype was seen repeatedly, ten times or more. The chain carries TRBV5-1 and TRBJ2-3; D uncertain. The CDR3 totals 13 residues. In germline, CDR1 is SGHRS, CDR2 YFSETQ. Trimming stripped 4 bases from V and 6 bases from J, with 12 bases between. The CDR3 is CASSPDLMDTQYF. The CDR3 DNA follows: TGCGCCAGCAGCCCAGACCTGATGGATACGCAGTATTTT.

This clonotype was recorded many times. The chain is built from TRBV30 and TRBJ2-2; D is unclear. V lost 3 bases and J 4 bases, leaving 15 bases between the germline ends. In germline, CDR1 is GTSNPN, CDR2 SVGIG (reference sequence). The CDR3 has 15 amino acids. The chain's CDR3 is CAWSHGLGITGELFF. CDR3 DNA: TGTGCCTGGAGCCACGGATTAGGTATCACCGGGGAGCTGTTTTTT. The full variable domain, completed using reference TRBV30 and TRBJ2-2, is SQTIHQWPATLVQPVGSPLSLECTVEGTSNPNLYWYRQAAGRGLQLLFYSVGIGQISSEVPQNLSASRPQDRQFILSSKKLLLSDSGFYLCAWSHGLGITGELFFGEGSRLTVL.

As to this clonotype: Because it lacks the conserved phenylalanine or tryptophan at the end, this CDR3 is likely a read error. The chain links TRBV18 to TRBJ2-7; D could derive from TRBD1 or TRBD2 (5 bases each). The CDR3 spans 13 residues. The germline V gene has CDR1 KGHSH and CDR2 LQKENI. V gave up 6 bases and J gave up 6 bases, with 15 bases separating them. The CDR3 loop reads CASSYGTRSEQYL. The CDR3 nucleotides are TGTGCCAGCTCGTATGGGACGAGGTCCGAGCAGTACTTG.

The chain recombines TRBV11-1 with TRBJ2-3, with TRBD1 as a possible D gene (5 bases). The germline V gene has CDR1 SGHAT and CDR2 FQDESV (reference sequence). V lost 0 bases and J 2 bases, leaving 6 bases between the germline ends. This CDR3 is 14 amino acids long. The CDR3 nucleotides read TGTGCCAGCAGCTTAGCGGGGCTCACAGATACGCAGTATTTT. Its protein is CASSLAGLTDTQYF.

This clonotype was recorded at least ten times. V and J are TRBV5-1 and TRBJ2-1; 10 nucleotides match TRBD2. V was pared by 7 bases and J by 5 bases, with 6 bases of the junction left unmatched. Germline CDR1 is SGHRS and CDR2 is YFSETQ. CDR3 length equals 14 residues. The CDR3 spells CASGSSGRHNEQFF. The CDR3, as DNA: TGCGCCAGCGGCAGTAGCGGGAGGCACAATGAGCAGTTCTTC.

This clonotype came up many times. J is TRBJ2-1 and V is TRBV20-1; 9 nucleotides line up with TRBD2. This CDR3 has 15 residues. Germline trimming cut 5 bases from V and 10 bases from J; bases unmatched to any gene: 15. Looked up from germline, CDR1 is DFQATT and CDR2 is SNEGSKA (reference sequence). The CDR3 region is CSAGSSGEVLGEQFF. The CDR3 region has the DNA TGCAGTGCTGGATCTAGCGGGGAAGTACTGGGGGAGCAGTTCTTC.

This clonotype was counted ten times or more. The rearrangement links TRBV11-2 to TRBJ1-1; 9 nucleotides match TRBD1. CDR3 size: 15 residues. The germline V gene has CDR1 SGHAT and CDR2 FQNNGV. The V gene end was trimmed by 2 bases and the J gene end by 1 base; junction bases not matched to a gene: 2. The CDR3 sequence is CASSLLQGANTEAFF. In DNA, the CDR3 is TGTGCCAGCAGCTTACTACAGGGGGCGAACACTGAAGCTTTCTTT.